A selection of T cell receptor beta chains follows, all from one sample in a study of cytomegalovirus exposure and HLA in healthy donors. Profiling relied on immunoSEQ multiplex PCR, and the TCRdb table lists in-frame clones only, not all of them. Here the sample spans 150,000 to 200,000 clones, about 90% being singletons. The sample taken for sequencing was PBMCs. All receptors come from a young man in good health and CMV-seropositive. The CDR3 runs from the conserved cysteine through the conserved F or W. The D gene is left open where the match is weak. The size of a clone is reported for some rows only, either as once, few or many, or as a class for expanded clones.

D: NA; size: NA; V: TRBV9; J: TRBJ2-7; CDR3: CASARGYGSYEQYF; DNA: TGTGCCAGCGCCAGGGGCTACGGGTCCTACGAGCAGTACTTC
D: NA; size: NA; V: TRBV28; J: TRBJ2-7; CDR3: CASSLAGFIYEQYF; DNA: TGTGCCAGCAGTTTAGCGGGATTTATTTACGAGCAGTACTTC
D: TRBD1; size: NA; V: TRBV5-4; J: TRBJ2-7; CDR3: CASSAGTGNSYEQYF; DNA: TGTGCCAGCAGCGCCGGGACAGGGAACTCCTACGAGCAGTACTTC
D: TRBD1; size: NA; V: TRBV9; J: TRBJ1-1; CDR3: CASSPGQGKRGGAFF; DNA: TGTGCCAGCAGCCCTGGACAGGGGAAGAGGGGAGGCGCTTTCTTT
D: TRBD1; size: NA; V: TRBV7-8; J: TRBJ2-2; CDR3: CASNLGGQGNTGELFF; DNA: TGTGCCAGCAACCTCGGGGGACAGGGTAACACCGGGGAGCTGTTTTTT
D: NA; size: NA; V: TRBV7-6; J: TRBJ1-1; CDR3: CASSLTGRTEAFF; DNA: TGTGCCAGCAGCTTAACAGGGCGCACTGAAGCTTTCTTT
D: NA; size: NA; V: TRBV10-3; J: TRBJ2-2; CDR3: CAIRQESTNTGELFF; DNA: TGTGCCATCAGACAGGAGAGTACGAACACCGGGGAGCTGTTTTTT
D: TRBD2; size: NA; V: TRBV15; J: TRBJ2-7; CDR3: CATSKGLASFEQYF; DNA: TGTGCCACCAGCAAGGGACTAGCTTCATTCGAGCAGTACTTC
D: TRBD1; size: NA; V: TRBV18; J: TRBJ1-4; CDR3: CASSSGQGEEKLFF; DNA: TGTGCCAGCTCGTCGGGACAGGGTGAGGAAAAACTGTTTTTT
D: NA; size: NA; V: TRBV4-1; J: TRBJ2-5; CDR3: CASSHRTGETQYF; DNA: TGCGCCAGCAGCCACCGGACGGGGGAGACCCAGTACTTC
D: TRBD1; size: once; V: TRBV5-1; J: TRBJ1-1; CDR3: CASSLAFGQGANEAFF; DNA: TGCGCCAGCAGCTTGGCCTTTGGGCAGGGGGCAAATGAAGCTTTCTTT
D: NA; size: NA; V: TRBV7-9; J: TRBJ1-2; CDR3: CASSLWTDYGYTF; DNA: TGTGCCAGCAGCCTGTGGACAGACTATGGCTACACCTTC
D: TRBD1; size: NA; V: TRBV5-6; J: TRBJ1-2; CDR3: CASSSPGQNSYGYTF; DNA: TGTGCCAGCAGCTCCCCGGGACAGAATAGCTATGGCTACACCTTC
D: NA; size: NA; V: TRBV11-3; J: TRBJ2-5; CDR3: CASSSHGSRNQYF; DNA: TGTGCCAGCAGCTCACACGGCTCCAGGAACCAGTACTTC
D: NA; size: NA; V: TRBV25-1; J: TRBJ2-7; CDR3: CASSDPLSAYEQYF; DNA: TGTGCCAGCAGTGACCCCCTGTCTGCCTACGAGCAGTACTTC
D: NA; size: NA; V: TRBV18; J: TRBJ2-1; CDR3: CASSPRGYGHNEQFF; DNA: TGTGCCAGCTCACCAAGAGGGTACGGGCACAATGAGCAGTTCTTC
D: NA; size: NA; V: TRBV19; J: TRBJ1-5; CDR3: CASSMPVDQPQHF; DNA: TGTGCCAGTAGTATGCCCGTAGATCAGCCCCAGCATTTT
D: TRBD1; size: NA; V: TRBV6-5; J: TRBJ1-1; CDR3: CASSGADPGGTEAFF; DNA: TGTGCCAGCAGTGGGGCCGACCCAGGGGGCACTGAAGCTTTCTTT
D: TRBD2; size: NA; V: TRBV2; J: TRBJ2-3; CDR3: CASRHTELAGVRADTQYF; DNA: TGTGCCAGCAGACATACGGAACTAGCGGGAGTTCGTGCAGATACGCAGTATTTT
D: NA; size: NA; V: TRBV5-6; J: TRBJ1-3; CDR3: CASSSPGGNTIYF; DNA: TGTGCCAGCAGCTCCCCGGGAGGAAACACCATATATTTT
D: TRBD2; size: NA; V: TRBV7-9; J: TRBJ2-5; CDR3: CASSRTRETQYF; DNA: TGTGCCAGCAGCCGGACTAGGGAGACCCAGTACTTC
D: NA; size: once; V: TRBV2; J: TRBJ1-1; CDR3: CASSEANRGKGAFF; DNA: TGTGCCAGCAGTGAAGCGAATAGGGGGAAAGGAGCTTTCTTT
D: TRBD1; size: NA; V: TRBV27; J: TRBJ2-5; CDR3: CASSFIPGGQETQYF; DNA: TGTGCCAGCAGTTTTATCCCAGGGGGTCAGGAGACCCAGTACTTC